This record covers a single T cell receptor beta chain. The antigen is unknown. This CDR3 is also generated by other DNA sequences in the sample. Sequencing used immunoSEQ multiplex PCR; TCRdb keeps in-frame clones, though not all of them. The table lists 60,000 or so clones, about 86% of them singletons. This CDR3 is built from 15 residues. CDR1 and CDR2 from the germline V gene are SGHDT and YYEEEE. V lost 0 bases and J lost 4; bases outside the gene matches: 4. The data are from a study of a mutant IDH1 vaccine in newly diagnosed glioma. The overall study: The patients received vaccinations eight times, in weeks 1, 3, 5, 7, 11, 15, 19 and 23. Earlier treatment was radiotherapy, temozolomide, or both, with most getting both. Vaccines were first given 4-6 weeks after radiotherapy alone, or with temozolomide cycles.

General observations from the study: Vaccination elicited immune responses in roughly 93% of patients.

The sample's time point: week 5, during vaccination. Every single dose of the vaccine, 300 ug of mutant IDH1 20-mer peptide, came with topical imiquimod. V gene TRBV5-6 combines with J gene TRBJ1-5; 7 bases match TRBD1. Sequences were derived from PBMCs, sampled from a glioma patient whose treatment included an IDH1 peptide vaccine. The sequence was obtained from a woman in her forties or fifties with glioma. The CDR3, as DNA: TGTGCCAGCAGCTTGGGAGCAGGGGGAAATCAGCCCCAGCATTTT. Its translation is CASSLGAGGNQPQHF.